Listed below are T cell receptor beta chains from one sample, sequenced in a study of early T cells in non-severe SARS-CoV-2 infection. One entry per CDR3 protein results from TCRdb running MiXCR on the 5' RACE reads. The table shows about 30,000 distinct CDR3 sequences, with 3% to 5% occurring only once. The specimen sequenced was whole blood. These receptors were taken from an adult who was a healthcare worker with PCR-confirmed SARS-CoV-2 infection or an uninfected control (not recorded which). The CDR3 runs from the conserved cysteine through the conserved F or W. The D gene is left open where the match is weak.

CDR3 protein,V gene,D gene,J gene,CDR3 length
CAWSRLGGENSPLHF,TRBV30,.,TRBJ1-6,15
CASSSIGFSRNTQYF,TRBV7-2,.,TRBJ2-3,15
CASSPGTGWQETQYF,TRBV11-3,TRBD1,TRBJ2-5,15
CAWGNNGNEQFF,TRBV30,.,TRBJ2-1,12
CASSIGVGIPTDTQYF,TRBV19,.,TRBJ2-3,16
CASSPWTSGTLTGELFF,TRBV18,TRBD2,TRBJ2-2,17
CASSLIISSEQYF,TRBV7-6,.,TRBJ2-7,13
CSADTSKETQYF,TRBV20-1,.,TRBJ2-5,12
CSARSAGGETQYF,TRBV20-1,TRBD2,TRBJ2-5,13
CSARVGRHGDTQYF,TRBV20-1,.,TRBJ2-3,14
CASSLVRVSDTQYF,TRBV7-9,.,TRBJ2-3,14
CASSWTGGYEQYF,TRBV6-2/TRBV6-3,TRBD2,TRBJ2-7,13
CASSWGTTDTQYF,TRBV19,TRBD2,TRBJ2-3,13
CASNAQGGYQPQHF,TRBV6-2/TRBV6-3,TRBD1,TRBJ1-5,14
CASSSQLAGGWNEQFF,TRBV7-6,TRBD2,TRBJ2-1,16
CATLERGPAAKQYF,TRBV6-6,TRBD2,TRBJ2-7,14